This T cell receptor (beta chain) was found in a study of blood T cell repertoires in COVID-19. Study as a whole: Spain, Italy and the United States supplied samples that represented acute and convalescent COVID-19. Nucleic acid was either cDNA or gDNA, and it came from T cells, B-cell-depleted T cells, or PBMCs.

This CDR3 is 14 amino acids long. The V gene's germline CDR1 is MNHEY and CDR2 SVGEGT. Trimming shortened V by 4 bases and J by 5 bases, and 9 bases separated the two germline ends. Original processing methods: Amplified reference gene primers provided the basis for estimating nucleated cell counts. Repertoires were generated with immunoSEQ multiplex PCR, while TCRdb's copy carries only in-frame clones and drops some. For V, J and clone size, that table is used; D and trimming come from the DNA. This sample carries about 90,000 clones, 75% to 90% of them seen once, and the ten largest clones take around 13%.

Sequencing was performed on peripheral blood. This chain links TRBV6-2 or TRBV6-3 with TRBJ1-6, with TRBD1 as a possible D gene (5 bases). The clonotype originates from a human donor in a cohort sampled during active COVID-19. The CDR3 spells CASSSGLNNSPLHF. The CDR3 bases are TGTGCCAGCAGTTCGGGACTGAATAATTCACCCCTCCACTTT.